These 3 T cell receptor beta chains were all obtained from the same sample, sequenced in a study of early T cells in non-severe SARS-CoV-2 infection (dated by TCRdb to the early 2020s). Libraries came from 5' RACE. The sample was run on a NextSeq 500. The public sequencing data were trimmed at Q25 with fastp and processed into clonotypes with MiXCR by TCRdb, which kept only in-frame beta chains. Each record represents a unique CDR3 protein, reported with the most common genes and DNA among its rows. For this sample the table gives some 66,000 distinct CDR3 sequences, of which under 15% were detected only once. The ten largest make up roughly 4.6% of the sample. Sequenced input: whole blood. These receptors were obtained from an adult who was a healthcare worker with PCR-confirmed SARS-CoV-2 infection or an uninfected control (not recorded which).

The CDR3 bases are TGTGCCAGCAGCCACCTCCTTAGCGGTGAGCAGTTCTTC. It specifies CASSHLLSGEQFF. The rearrangement joins TRBV6-2 or TRBV6-3 to TRBJ2-1; a weak D match, TRBD2 (6 bases). The germline V gene has CDR1 MNHEY and CDR2 SVGEGT. This CDR3 is built from 13 residues. Trimming left V 6 bases short and J 9 bases short, with 15 bases between.

The sample holds many counts of this clonotype. A junction end diverges from the germline sequence, so it may reflect a read error. The gene calls are TRBV20-1 and TRBJ2-2; the match to TRBD1 covers 8 bases. This CDR3 has 14 amino acids. The germline CDR1 and CDR2 sequences are DFQATT and SNEGSKA (reference sequence). The CDR3 sequence is CSAITGGNAGELFF. As DNA, the CDR3 is TGCAGTGCCATAACAGGGGGGAACGCCGGGGAGCTGTTTTTT.

The chain has TRBV29-1 and TRBJ2-7; D is unclear. V lost 6 bases, J lost 0 bases, and 12 bases lay in between. From germline, CDR1 is SQVTM and CDR2 ANQGSEA. This CDR3 is 13 amino acids long. The CDR3 loop reads CSVGSDTSYEQYF. The CDR3 DNA is TGCAGCGTAGGCTCTGATACCTCCTACGAGCAGTACTTC.